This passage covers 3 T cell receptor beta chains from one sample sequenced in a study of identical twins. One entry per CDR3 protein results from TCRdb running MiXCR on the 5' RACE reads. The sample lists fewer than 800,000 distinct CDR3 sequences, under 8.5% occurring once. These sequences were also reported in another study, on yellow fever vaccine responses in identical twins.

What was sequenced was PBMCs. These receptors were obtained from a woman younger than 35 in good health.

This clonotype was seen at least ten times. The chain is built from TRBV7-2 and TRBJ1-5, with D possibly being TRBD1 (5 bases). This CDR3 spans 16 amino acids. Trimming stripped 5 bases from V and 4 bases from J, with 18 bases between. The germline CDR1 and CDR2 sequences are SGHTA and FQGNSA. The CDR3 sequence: CASSLRTSSVNQPQHF. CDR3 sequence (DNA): TGTGCCAGCAGCCTCAGGACAAGCTCCGTTAATCAGCCCCAGCATTTT. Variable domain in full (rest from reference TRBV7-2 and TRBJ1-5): GAGVSQSPSNKVTEKGKDVELRCDPISGHTALYWYRQSLGQGLEFLIYFQGNSAPDKSGLPSDRFSAERTGGSVSTLTIQRTQQEDSAVYLCASSLRTSSVNQPQHFGDGTRLSIL.

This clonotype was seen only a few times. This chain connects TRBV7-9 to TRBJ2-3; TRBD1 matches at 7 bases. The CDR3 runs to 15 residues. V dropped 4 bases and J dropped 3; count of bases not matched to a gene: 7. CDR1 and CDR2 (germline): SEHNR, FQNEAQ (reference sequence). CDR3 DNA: TGTGCCAGCAGCTACCGGGACAGACTTACAGATACGCAGTATTTT. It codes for CASSYRDRLTDTQYF.

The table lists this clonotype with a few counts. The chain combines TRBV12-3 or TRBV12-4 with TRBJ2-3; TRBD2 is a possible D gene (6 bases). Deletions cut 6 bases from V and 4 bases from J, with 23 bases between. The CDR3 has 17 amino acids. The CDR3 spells CASRGDWWDLEADTQYF. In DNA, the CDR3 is TGTGCCAGCAGGGGGGATTGGTGGGACTTGGAGGCAGATACGCAGTATTTT.